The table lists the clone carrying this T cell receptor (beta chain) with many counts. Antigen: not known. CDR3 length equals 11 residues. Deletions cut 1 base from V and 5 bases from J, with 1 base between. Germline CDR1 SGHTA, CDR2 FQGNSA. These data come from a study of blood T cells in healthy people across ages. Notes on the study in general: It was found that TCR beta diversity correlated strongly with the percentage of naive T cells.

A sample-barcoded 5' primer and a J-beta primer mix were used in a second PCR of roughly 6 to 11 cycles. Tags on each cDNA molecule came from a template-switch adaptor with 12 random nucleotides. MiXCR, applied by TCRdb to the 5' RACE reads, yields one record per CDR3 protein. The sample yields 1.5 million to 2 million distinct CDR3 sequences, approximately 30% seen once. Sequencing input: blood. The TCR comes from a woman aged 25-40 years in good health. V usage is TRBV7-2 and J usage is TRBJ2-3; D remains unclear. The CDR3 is CASSLVDTQYF. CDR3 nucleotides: TGTGCCAGCAGCTTAGTAGATACGCAGTATTTT.